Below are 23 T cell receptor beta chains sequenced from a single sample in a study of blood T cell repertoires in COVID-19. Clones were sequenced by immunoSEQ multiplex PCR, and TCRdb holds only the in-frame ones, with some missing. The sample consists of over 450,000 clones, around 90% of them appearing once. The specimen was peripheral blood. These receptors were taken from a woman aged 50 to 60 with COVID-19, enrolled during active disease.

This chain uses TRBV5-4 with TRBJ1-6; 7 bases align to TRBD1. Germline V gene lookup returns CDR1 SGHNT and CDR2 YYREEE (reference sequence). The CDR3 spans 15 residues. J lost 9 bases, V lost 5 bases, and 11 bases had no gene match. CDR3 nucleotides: TGTGCCAGCAGTCTGTCGACAGGGTTGGCTTCACCCCTCCACTTT. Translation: CASSLSTGLASPLHF.

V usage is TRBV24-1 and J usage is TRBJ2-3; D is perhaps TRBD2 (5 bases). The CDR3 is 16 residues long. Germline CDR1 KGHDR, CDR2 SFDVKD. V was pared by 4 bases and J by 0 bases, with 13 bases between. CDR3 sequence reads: CATSDPRAHSTDTQYF. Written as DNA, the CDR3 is TGTGCCACCAGTGACCCGAGGGCTCATAGCACAGATACGCAGTATTTT.

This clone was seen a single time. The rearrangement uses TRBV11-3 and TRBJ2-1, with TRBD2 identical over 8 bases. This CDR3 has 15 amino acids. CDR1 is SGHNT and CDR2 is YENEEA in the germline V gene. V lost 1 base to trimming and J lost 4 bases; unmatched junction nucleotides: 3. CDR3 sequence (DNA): TGTGCCAGCAGCTTAGCTAGCGGGTATTACAATGAGCAGTTCTTC. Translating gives CASSLASGYYNEQFF.

CDR3: CASSFRGTGELFF. In nucleotides, the CDR3 is TGTGCCAGCAGTTTCCGGGGCACCGGGGAGCTGTTTTTT. The V gene is TRBV27, the J gene TRBJ2-2, with a possible D match to TRBD2 (5 bases). Germline CDR1 MNHEY, CDR2 SMNVEV (reference sequence). Trimming removed 3 bases at V and 4 bases at J, with 6 bases between. This CDR3 is built from 13 residues.

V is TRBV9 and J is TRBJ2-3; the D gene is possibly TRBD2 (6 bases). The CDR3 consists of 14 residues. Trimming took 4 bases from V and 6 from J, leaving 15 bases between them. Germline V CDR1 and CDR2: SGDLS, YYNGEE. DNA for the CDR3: TGTGCCAGCAGCCCCAGCGGGCGGTCGGATACGCAGTATTTT. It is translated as CASSPSGRSDTQYF.

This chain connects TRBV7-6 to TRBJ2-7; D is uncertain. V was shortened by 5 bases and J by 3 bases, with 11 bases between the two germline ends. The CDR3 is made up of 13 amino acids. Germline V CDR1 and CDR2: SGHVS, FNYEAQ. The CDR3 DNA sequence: TGTGCCAGCAGCGTTAACTTCGGCTACGAGCAGTACTTC. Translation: CASSVNFGYEQYF.

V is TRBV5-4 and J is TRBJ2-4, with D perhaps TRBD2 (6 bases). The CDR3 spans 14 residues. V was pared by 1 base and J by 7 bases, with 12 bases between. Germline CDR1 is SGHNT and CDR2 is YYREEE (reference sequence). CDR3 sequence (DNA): TGTGCCAGCAGCTTGCGGCGGGGCCCTAACATTCAGTACTTC. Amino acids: CASSLRRGPNIQYF.

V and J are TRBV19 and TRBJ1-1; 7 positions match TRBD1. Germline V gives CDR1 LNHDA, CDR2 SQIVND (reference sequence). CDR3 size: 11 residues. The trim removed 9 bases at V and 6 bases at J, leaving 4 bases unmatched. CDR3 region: CARTGYPEAFF. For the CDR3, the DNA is TGTGCCAGGACAGGGTACCCTGAAGCTTTCTTT.

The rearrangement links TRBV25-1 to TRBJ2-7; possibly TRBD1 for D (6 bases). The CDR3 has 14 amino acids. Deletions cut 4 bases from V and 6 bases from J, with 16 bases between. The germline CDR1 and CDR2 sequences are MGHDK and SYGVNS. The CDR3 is CASSVGQPLAEQYF. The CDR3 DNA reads TGTGCCAGCAGTGTTGGACAGCCCCTTGCCGAGCAGTACTTC.

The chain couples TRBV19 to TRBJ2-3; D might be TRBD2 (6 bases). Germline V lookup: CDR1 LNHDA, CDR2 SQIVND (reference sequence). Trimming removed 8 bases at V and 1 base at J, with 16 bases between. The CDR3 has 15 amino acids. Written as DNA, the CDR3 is TGTGCCAGTCGGTTCCTTCGCGGGGGCACAGATACGCAGTATTTT. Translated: CASRFLRGGTDTQYF.

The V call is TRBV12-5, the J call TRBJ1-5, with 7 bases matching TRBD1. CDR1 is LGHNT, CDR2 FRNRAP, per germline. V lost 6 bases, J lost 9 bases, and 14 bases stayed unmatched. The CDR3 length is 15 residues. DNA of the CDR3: TGTGCTAGTGGCTGGGCCACAGGGGCGAATTGGCCCCAGCATTTT. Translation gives CASGWATGANWPQHF.

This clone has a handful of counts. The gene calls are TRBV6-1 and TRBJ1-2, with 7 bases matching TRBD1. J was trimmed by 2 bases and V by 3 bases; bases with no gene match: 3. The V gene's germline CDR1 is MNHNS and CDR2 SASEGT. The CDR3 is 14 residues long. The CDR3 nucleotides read TGTGCCAGCAGTGAGGGGACAGTCAACTATGGCTACACCTTC. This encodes CASSEGTVNYGYTF.

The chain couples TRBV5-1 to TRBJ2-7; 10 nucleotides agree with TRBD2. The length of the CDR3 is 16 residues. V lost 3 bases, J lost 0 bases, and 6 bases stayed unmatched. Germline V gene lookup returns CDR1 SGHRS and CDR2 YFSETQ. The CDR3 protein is CASSSQLAGNSYEQYF. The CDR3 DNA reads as TGCGCCAGCAGCTCCCAACTAGCGGGGAACTCCTACGAGCAGTACTTC.

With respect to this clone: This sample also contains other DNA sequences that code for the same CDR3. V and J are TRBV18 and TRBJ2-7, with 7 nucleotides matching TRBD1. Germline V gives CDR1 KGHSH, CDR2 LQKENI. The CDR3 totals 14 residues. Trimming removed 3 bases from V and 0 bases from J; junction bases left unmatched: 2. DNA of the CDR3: TGTGCCAGCTCACCCGGGGACAGCTCCTACGAGCAGTACTTC. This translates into CASSPGDSSYEQYF.

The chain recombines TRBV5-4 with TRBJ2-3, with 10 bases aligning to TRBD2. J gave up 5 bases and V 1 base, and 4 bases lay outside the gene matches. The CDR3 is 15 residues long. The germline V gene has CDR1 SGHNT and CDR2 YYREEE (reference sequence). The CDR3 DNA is TGTGCCAGCAGCTTGCGGCTAGCGGGGGAAGATACGCAGTATTTT. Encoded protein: CASSLRLAGEDTQYF.

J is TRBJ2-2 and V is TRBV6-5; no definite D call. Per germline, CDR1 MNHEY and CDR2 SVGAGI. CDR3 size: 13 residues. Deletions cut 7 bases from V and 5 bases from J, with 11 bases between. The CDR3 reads CASTKDSTGELFF. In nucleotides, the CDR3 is TGTGCCAGCACTAAAGATTCTACCGGGGAGCTGTTTTTT.

CDR3 DNA sequence: TGCGCCAGCAACCCCACTGGGGCAGGGACTGAAGCTTTCTTT. This encodes CASNPTGAGTEAFF. The chain links TRBV5-1 to TRBJ1-1, with a tentative D call TRBD1 (5 bases). The CDR3 loop spans 14 amino acids. CDR1 and CDR2 from the germline V gene are SGHRS and YFSETQ. V was clipped by 6 bases and J by 5 bases, with 17 bases between them.

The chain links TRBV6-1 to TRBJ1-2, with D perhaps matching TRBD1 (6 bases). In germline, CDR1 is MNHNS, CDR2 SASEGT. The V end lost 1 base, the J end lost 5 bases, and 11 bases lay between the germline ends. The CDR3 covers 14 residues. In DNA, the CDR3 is TGTGCCAGCAGTGAAGGGCAGGGGTGGTATGGCTACACCTTC. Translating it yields CASSEGQGWYGYTF.

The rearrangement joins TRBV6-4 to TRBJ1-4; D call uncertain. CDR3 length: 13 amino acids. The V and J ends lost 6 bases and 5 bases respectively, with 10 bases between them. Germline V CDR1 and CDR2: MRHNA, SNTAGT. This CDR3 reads CASSPRENEKLFF. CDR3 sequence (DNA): TGTGCCAGCAGCCCCCGGGAGAATGAAAAACTGTTTTTT.

For the CDR3, the DNA is TGTGCCAGCAGCGGTCAACAGGGCTACACCTTC. Protein sequence: CASSGQQGYTF. The gene calls are TRBV9 and TRBJ1-2; D is ambiguous. Germline V CDR1 and CDR2: SGDLS, YYNGEE. V gave up 3 bases and J gave up 8 bases, with 8 bases separating them. This CDR3 has 11 residues.

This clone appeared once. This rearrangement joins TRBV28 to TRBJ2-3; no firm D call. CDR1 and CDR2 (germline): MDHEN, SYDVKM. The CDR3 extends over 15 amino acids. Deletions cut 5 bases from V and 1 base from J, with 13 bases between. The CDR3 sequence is CASSEPTSGTDTQYF. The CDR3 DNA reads TGTGCCAGCAGTGAACCTACTTCGGGCACAGATACGCAGTATTTT. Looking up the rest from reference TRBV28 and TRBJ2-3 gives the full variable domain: DVKVTQSSRYLVKRTGEKVFLECVQDMDHENMFWYRQDPGLGLRLIYFSYDVKMKEKGDIPEGYSVSREKKERFSLILESASTNQTSMYLCASSEPTSGTDTQYFGPGTRLTVL.

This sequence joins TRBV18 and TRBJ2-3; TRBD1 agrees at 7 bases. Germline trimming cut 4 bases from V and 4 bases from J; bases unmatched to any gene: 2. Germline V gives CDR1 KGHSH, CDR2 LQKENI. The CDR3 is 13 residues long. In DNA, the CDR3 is TGTGCCAGCTCACAGGGGGCATCAGATACGCAGTATTTT. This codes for CASSQGASDTQYF.

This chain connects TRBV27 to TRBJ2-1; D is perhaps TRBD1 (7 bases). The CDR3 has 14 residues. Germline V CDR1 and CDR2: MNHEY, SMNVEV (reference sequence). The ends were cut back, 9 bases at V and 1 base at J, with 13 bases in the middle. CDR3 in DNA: TGTGCCAGTCAGGGGGGACAGTCCTACAATGAGCAGTTCTTC. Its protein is CASQGGQSYNEQFF.